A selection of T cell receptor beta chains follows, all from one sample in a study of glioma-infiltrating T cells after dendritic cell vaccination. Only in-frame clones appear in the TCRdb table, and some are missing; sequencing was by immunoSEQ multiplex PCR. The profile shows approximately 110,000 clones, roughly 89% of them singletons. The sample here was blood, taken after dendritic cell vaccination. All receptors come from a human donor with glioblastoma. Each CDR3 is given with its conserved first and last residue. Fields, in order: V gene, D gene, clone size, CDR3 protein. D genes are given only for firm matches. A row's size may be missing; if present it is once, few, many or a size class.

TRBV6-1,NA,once,CASSEVRGDPYNEQFF
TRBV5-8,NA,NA,CASSFYGAYNSPLHF
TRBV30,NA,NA,CAWSNRAMNTEAFF
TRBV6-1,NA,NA,CASSEFLGGEQYF
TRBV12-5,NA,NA,CASGPPDNSYEQYF
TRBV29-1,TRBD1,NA,CSARLTGDTGELFF
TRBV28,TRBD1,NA,CASSTPPDRGREQYF
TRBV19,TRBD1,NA,CASSWGTGRTGELFF
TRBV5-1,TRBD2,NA,CASSKGLTSSGANVLTF
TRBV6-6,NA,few,CASSLTGSWYGYTF
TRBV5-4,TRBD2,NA,CASTHKGREGRETQYF
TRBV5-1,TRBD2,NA,CASSPEGLQTETQYF
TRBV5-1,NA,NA,CASSKPDGTDEQYF
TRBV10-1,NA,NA,CASSESRRDEQFF
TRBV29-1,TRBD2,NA,CSVEDLASGRTDTQYF
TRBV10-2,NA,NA,CASRGLGGISGNTIYF
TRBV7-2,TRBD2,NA,CASSGRVGIQYF
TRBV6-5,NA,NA,CASSQSGKTNQPQHF
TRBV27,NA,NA,CASSPFGGGYTF
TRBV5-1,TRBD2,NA,CASSLDGTSGNTGELFF
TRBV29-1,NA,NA,CSVMQDFMNTEAFF
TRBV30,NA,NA,CAWSFGLNTEAFF